Below, 8 T cell receptor beta chains from the same sample are listed, as sequenced in a study of STAT3 mutations in large granular lymphocyte leukemia. Notes on the study in general: Every T-LGLL patient had at least one immunodominant TCRbeta clonotype.

Profiled with immunoSEQ multiplex PCR; TCRdb holds only in-frame clones, not every one. The sample lists about 15,000 clones; about nine tenths were seen once. These receptors' targets are unknown. Specimen: peripheral blood mononuclear cells. These receptors were collected from a woman aged 45-59 years with T-cell large granular lymphocyte leukemia. Some clones in this sample may be carry-over from other donors' samples.

The rearrangement uses TRBV5-1 and TRBJ2-7; D tentatively reads TRBD1 or TRBD2 (7 bases each). The CDR3 spans 15 residues. Deletions cut 4 bases from V and 6 bases from J, with 20 bases between. Looked up from germline, CDR1 is SGHRS and CDR2 is YFSETQ. The CDR3, as DNA: TGCGCCAGCAGCGGGACAGTCCCCCCGGGAGGCGAGCAGTACTTC. Translation gives CASSGTVPPGGEQYF. The full variable domain, with the rest looked up from reference TRBV5-1 and TRBJ2-7, is KAGVTQTPRYLIKTRGQQVTLSCSPISGHRSVSWYQQTPGQGLQFLFEYFSETQRNKGNFPGRFSGRQFSNSRSEMNVSTLELGDSALYLCASSGTVPPGGEQYFGPGTRLTVT.

This clone was recorded once. The chain couples TRBV18 to TRBJ2-7; the D is unclear. The germline CDR1 and CDR2 sequences are KGHSH and LQKENI. This CDR3 region has 11 residues. Trimming removed 2 bases from V and 5 bases from J, with 4 bases in between. This chain's CDR3 is CASSPKNEQYF. The CDR3 DNA reads as TGTGCCAGCTCACCAAAAAACGAGCAGTACTTC.

The chain combines TRBV4-3 with TRBJ2-3; D is tentatively TRBD1 or TRBD2 (7 bases each). V lost 0 bases to trimming and J lost 0 bases, with 16 bases between them. The germline V gene has CDR1 LGHNA and CDR2 YSLEER. The CDR3 length is 18 residues. The CDR3 is CASSQEAPGGASTDTQYF. CDR3 DNA sequence: TGCGCCAGCAGCCAAGAGGCCCCAGGGGGGGCGAGCACAGATACGCAGTATTTT.

In nucleotides, the CDR3 is TGTGCCACCACCGGGACAGGGGGCGATGGCTACACCTTC. This translates into CATTGTGGDGYTF. The V call is TRBV10-3, the J call TRBJ1-2; 12 positions match TRBD1. The germline V gene has CDR1 ENHRY and CDR2 SYGVKD. V lost 10 bases to trimming and J lost 6 bases; unmatched junction nucleotides: 6. The CDR3 totals 13 residues.

CDR3 sequence (DNA): TGCAGCGTTTCCCGGGATCTAAGAGAGCAGTACTTC. Translated, it gives CSVSRDLREQYF. The genes are TRBV29-1 and TRBJ2-7; D is possibly TRBD2 (5 bases). The V end lost 5 bases, the J end lost 7 bases, and 15 bases lay between the germline ends. The CDR3 is 12 residues long. Germline assignment: CDR1 SQVTM and CDR2 ANQGSEA.

The chain links TRBV4-1 to TRBJ2-7, with D hard to call. This CDR3 region has 13 residues. Germline V gives CDR1 MGHRA, CDR2 YSYEKL. V was cut by 0 bases and J by 2 bases, with 5 bases left in between. CDR3: CASSQDRTYEQYF. The CDR3 bases are TGCGCCAGCAGCCAAGACAGAACCTACGAGCAGTACTTC.

The chain recombines TRBV6-1 with TRBJ1-2; possibly TRBD1 for D (5 bases). The CDR3 consists of 13 residues. CDR1 is MNHNS, CDR2 SASEGT, per germline. V lost 10 bases, J lost 2 bases, and 14 bases lay in between. The CDR3 loop reads CATGQTLNYGYTF. The CDR3 nucleotides read TGTGCCACTGGACAAACTCTAAACTATGGCTACACCTTC.

The table lists this clone with a few counts. The V call is TRBV5-6, the J call TRBJ1-1; no firm D call. Germline CDR1 reads SGHDT; CDR2 reads YYEEEE. The CDR3 length is 14 residues. The V and J ends lost 4 bases and 1 base respectively, with 11 bases between them. CDR3 protein: CASSPPQRNTEAFF. The CDR3 DNA follows: TGTGCCAGCAGCCCCCCTCAACGGAACACTGAAGCTTTCTTT.